The entry that follows covers one T cell receptor beta chain sequence. The target antigen is unknown. This sample's time point: persistent/refractory GD, antithyroid drugs over 5 years with positive TRAb. The TCR library was made from RNA extracted from PBMCs. V was pared by 0 bases and J by 5 bases, with 10 bases between. The CDR3 spans 14 residues. CDR1 is LNHNV, CDR2 YYDKDF, per germline (reference sequence). These data come from a study of regulatory T cells in long-lasting Graves disease. HTBI primers from iRepertoire and Arm-PCR of CDR3 regions yielded the TCR beta libraries. MiXCR, run by TCRdb on the multiplex PCR reads, gives a single entry per CDR3 protein. Of around 400,000 distinct CDR3 sequences in the sample, about 23% were seen once. Study results and limitations: Accuracy may have suffered from the small sample size.

The chain combines TRBV15 with TRBJ1-1; no reliable D call. The sample was peripheral blood mononuclear cells (PBMCs), taken when the disease was refractory, from a patient treated with antithyroid drugs. This sequence originates from a woman aged 40 to 50 with Graves disease. CDR3 bases: TGTGCCACCAGCAGAGAACTTCTCGCGACTGAAGCTTTCTTT. Encoded protein: CATSRELLATEAFF.